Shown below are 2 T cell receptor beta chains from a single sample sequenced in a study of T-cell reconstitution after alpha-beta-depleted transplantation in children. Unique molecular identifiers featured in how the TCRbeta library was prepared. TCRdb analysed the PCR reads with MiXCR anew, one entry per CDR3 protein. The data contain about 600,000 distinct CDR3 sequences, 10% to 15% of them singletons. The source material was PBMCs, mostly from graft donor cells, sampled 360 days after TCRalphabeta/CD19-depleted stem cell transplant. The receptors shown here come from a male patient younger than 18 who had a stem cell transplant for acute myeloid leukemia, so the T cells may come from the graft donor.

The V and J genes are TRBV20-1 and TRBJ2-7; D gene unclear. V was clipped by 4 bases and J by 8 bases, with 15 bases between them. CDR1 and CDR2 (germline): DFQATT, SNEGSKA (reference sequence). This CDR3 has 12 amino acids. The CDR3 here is CSATPAELKQYF. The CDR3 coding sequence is TGCAGTGCTACACCTGCGGAGTTAAAGCAGTACTTC.

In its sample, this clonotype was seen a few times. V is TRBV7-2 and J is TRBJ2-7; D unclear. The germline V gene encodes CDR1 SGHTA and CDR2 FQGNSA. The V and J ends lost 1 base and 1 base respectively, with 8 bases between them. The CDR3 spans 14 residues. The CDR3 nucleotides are TGTGCCAGCAGCTTAGATATTCTTTCCTACGAGCAGTACTTC. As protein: CASSLDILSYEQYF. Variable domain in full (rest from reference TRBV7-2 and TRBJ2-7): GAGVSQSPSNKVTEKGKDVELRCDPISGHTALYWYRQSLGQGLEFLIYFQGNSAPDKSGLPSDRFSAERTGGSVSTLTIQRTQQEDSAVYLCASSLDILSYEQYFGPGTRLTVT.